This is a list of T cell receptor beta chains from one sample in a study of blood T cell repertoires in COVID-19. Profiled with immunoSEQ multiplex PCR; TCRdb holds only in-frame clones, not every one. Counted here are 140,000 to 150,000 clones, about 88% occurring once; the ten biggest clones make up about 2.3%. Sequencing was done on a sample of peripheral blood. Receptors were obtained from a human donor in a cohort sampled during active COVID-19. Each CDR3 is given with its conserved first and last residue. A D gene is named only where the DNA matches it firmly. Clone sizes are given selectively: once, few, many, or a class where the clone is expanded.

d_call: TRBD2; clone_size: -; v_call: TRBV4-3; j_call: TRBJ2-7; cdr3_nt: TGCGCCAGCAGCCAAGGCATCAGTGGCGGGAGTCAGTACGAGCAGTACTTC; cdr3_aa: CASSQGISGGSQYEQYF
d_call: -; clone_size: -; v_call: TRBV7-8; j_call: TRBJ1-2; cdr3_nt: TGTGCCAGCAGCTTGGGGAGGGGCCCGTATGGCTACACCTTC; cdr3_aa: CASSLGRGPYGYTF
d_call: TRBD1; clone_size: -; v_call: TRBV5-4; j_call: TRBJ1-4; cdr3_nt: TGTGCCAGCAGCTTGGAAGGGGGCGCAGGTGAAAAACTGTTTTTT; cdr3_aa: CASSLEGGAGEKLFF
d_call: TRBD1; clone_size: -; v_call: TRBV18; j_call: TRBJ1-2; cdr3_nt: TGTGCCAGCTCATTGCCGGACAGGGGGCCCCTCTATGGCTACACCTTC; cdr3_aa: CASSLPDRGPLYGYTF
d_call: TRBD1; clone_size: -; v_call: TRBV4-3; j_call: TRBJ1-1; cdr3_nt: TGCGCCAGCAGCTACCGGGACAGGGGTACTGAAGCTTTCTTT; cdr3_aa: CASSYRDRGTEAFF
d_call: TRBD1; clone_size: -; v_call: TRBV18; j_call: TRBJ2-7; cdr3_nt: TGTGCCAGCTCCGCAGACAGGGACGACTACGAGCAGTACTTC; cdr3_aa: CASSADRDDYEQYF
d_call: TRBD1; clone_size: few; v_call: TRBV7-8; j_call: TRBJ2-3; cdr3_nt: TGTGCCAGCAGCTTAGTCTCCCTAGGGGACAGCCGCACAGATACGCAGTATTTT; cdr3_aa: CASSLVSLGDSRTDTQYF
d_call: TRBD1; clone_size: -; v_call: TRBV28; j_call: TRBJ2-7; cdr3_nt: TGTGCCAGCAGGGGACAGGGGGCCTACGAGCAGTACTTC; cdr3_aa: CASRGQGAYEQYF
d_call: TRBD1; clone_size: -; v_call: TRBV24-1; j_call: TRBJ2-3; cdr3_nt: TGTGCCACCAGTGACTATGGACAGGGTAGCACAGATACGCAGTATTTT; cdr3_aa: CATSDYGQGSTDTQYF
d_call: -; clone_size: -; v_call: TRBV5-1; j_call: TRBJ2-3; cdr3_nt: TGCGCCAGCAGCTTGTCCCGGGGGACCACAGATACGCAGTATTTT; cdr3_aa: CASSLSRGTTDTQYF
d_call: -; clone_size: -; v_call: TRBV29-1; j_call: TRBJ2-7; cdr3_nt: TGCAGCGTTGGCTGGGCGAGCCTCGAGCAGTACTTC; cdr3_aa: CSVGWASLEQYF
d_call: TRBD1; clone_size: -; v_call: TRBV7-6; j_call: TRBJ1-2; cdr3_nt: TGTGCCAGCAGCTCTAGGACAGGGTTAAGTGGCTACACCTTC; cdr3_aa: CASSSRTGLSGYTF
d_call: -; clone_size: -; v_call: TRBV19; j_call: TRBJ2-2; cdr3_nt: TGTGCCAGTAGTATACAGGGGAGGAACACCGGGGAGCTGTTTTTT; cdr3_aa: CASSIQGRNTGELFF
d_call: TRBD1; clone_size: once; v_call: TRBV24-1; j_call: TRBJ1-4; cdr3_nt: TGTGCCACCAGTGAACCGCGACAGGGGGGTAATGAAAAACTGTTTTTT; cdr3_aa: CATSEPRQGGNEKLFF
d_call: -; clone_size: few; v_call: TRBV7-8; j_call: TRBJ2-7; cdr3_nt: TGTGCCAGCAGCTTGGGCGGGTTCTCCTACGAGCAGTACTTC; cdr3_aa: CASSLGGFSYEQYF
d_call: -; clone_size: -; v_call: TRBV12-3/TRBV12-4; j_call: TRBJ1-1; cdr3_nt: TGTGCCAGCAGTCTTAGGGGCAACACTGAAGCTTTCTTT; cdr3_aa: CASSLRGNTEAFF
d_call: TRBD2; clone_size: once; v_call: TRBV28; j_call: TRBJ2-5; cdr3_nt: TGTGCCAGCAGTCCCTCCGGGACTAGCGGGAGATATCGATTAGAGACCCAGTACTTC; cdr3_aa: CASSPSGTSGRYRLETQYF
d_call: -; clone_size: -; v_call: TRBV7-2; j_call: TRBJ2-5; cdr3_nt: TGTGCCAGCAGCGGAGCCTCGGGGGAGACCCAGTACTTC; cdr3_aa: CASSGASGETQYF
d_call: TRBD2; clone_size: -; v_call: TRBV7-3; j_call: TRBJ2-3; cdr3_nt: TGTGCCAGCAGCTCCCTAGCGGGAGTCACAGATACGCAGTATTTT; cdr3_aa: CASSSLAGVTDTQYF
d_call: TRBD1; clone_size: -; v_call: TRBV28; j_call: TRBJ2-1; cdr3_nt: TGTGCCAGCAGTTTAGGGGGGACAGGGGACAATGAGCAGTTCTTC; cdr3_aa: CASSLGGTGDNEQFF
d_call: TRBD1; clone_size: -; v_call: TRBV7-2; j_call: TRBJ1-4; cdr3_nt: TGTGCCAGCAGCTCGCCCGGGACAGGGGGGGAAAAACTGTTTTTT; cdr3_aa: CASSSPGTGGEKLFF
d_call: TRBD1; clone_size: -; v_call: TRBV9; j_call: TRBJ2-7; cdr3_nt: TGTGCCAGCAGCACCGGGACAGGCCGGGAAAGGGAGCAGTACTTC; cdr3_aa: CASSTGTGREREQYF
d_call: TRBD2; clone_size: -; v_call: TRBV30; j_call: TRBJ2-2; cdr3_nt: TGTGCCAGCGGGGGCGGCTCAAGAACCGGGGAGCTGTTTTTT; cdr3_aa: CASGGGSRTGELFF
d_call: TRBD1; clone_size: -; v_call: TRBV7-2; j_call: TRBJ2-7; cdr3_nt: TGTGCCAGCAGCGACTACAGGGGGAGCTCCTACGAGCAGTACTTC; cdr3_aa: CASSDYRGSSYEQYF
d_call: -; clone_size: once; v_call: TRBV19; j_call: TRBJ2-5; cdr3_nt: TGTGCCAGTAGTATGAGAGAAAAAGAGACCCAGTACTTC; cdr3_aa: CASSMREKETQYF
d_call: -; clone_size: -; v_call: TRBV28; j_call: TRBJ1-1; cdr3_nt: TGTGCCAGCAGGCTTCAAGAGGCGAACACTGAAGCTTTCTTT; cdr3_aa: CASRLQEANTEAFF
d_call: -; clone_size: -; v_call: TRBV2; j_call: TRBJ1-1; cdr3_nt: TGTGCCAGCAGGAGGGGGGGAGTAAGGGCTTTCTTT; cdr3_aa: CASRRGGVRAFF
d_call: TRBD2; clone_size: -; v_call: TRBV5-1; j_call: TRBJ2-3; cdr3_nt: TGCGCCAGCAGCTTGGGCGCGGGAGACCAGTATTTT; cdr3_aa: CASSLGAGDQYF
d_call: TRBD1; clone_size: -; v_call: TRBV5-4; j_call: TRBJ2-3; cdr3_nt: TGTGCCAGCAGCGCAACGGGGACAGTCAGCACAGATACGCAGTATTTT; cdr3_aa: CASSATGTVSTDTQYF
d_call: -; clone_size: -; v_call: TRBV28; j_call: TRBJ1-1; cdr3_nt: TGTGCCAGCAGTTGGGGGGGCACTGAAGCTTTCTTT; cdr3_aa: CASSWGGTEAFF
d_call: TRBD1; clone_size: -; v_call: TRBV6-5; j_call: TRBJ1-2; cdr3_nt: TGTGCCAGCAGCCTGGACAGGACCTACTATGGCTACACCTTC; cdr3_aa: CASSLDRTYYGYTF
d_call: -; clone_size: -; v_call: TRBV4-3; j_call: TRBJ2-7; cdr3_nt: TGCGCCAGCAGCCTAAGTGTACTGTCCTACGAGCAGTACTTC; cdr3_aa: CASSLSVLSYEQYF
d_call: -; clone_size: -; v_call: TRBV6-2/TRBV6-3; j_call: TRBJ1-4; cdr3_nt: TGTGCCAGCAGTTACGGGAACAGGGCTTATAATGAAAAACTGTTTTTT; cdr3_aa: CASSYGNRAYNEKLFF
d_call: TRBD1; clone_size: -; v_call: TRBV7-2; j_call: TRBJ2-1; cdr3_nt: TGTGCCAGCAGCTTAGCGCATACAGGGGCCTACAATGAGCAGTTCTTC; cdr3_aa: CASSLAHTGAYNEQFF
d_call: -; clone_size: -; v_call: TRBV11-2; j_call: TRBJ1-3; cdr3_nt: TGTGCCAGCAGCTTAGTCAGTTACTCTGGAAACACCATATATTTT; cdr3_aa: CASSLVSYSGNTIYF
d_call: TRBD1; clone_size: once; v_call: TRBV7-8; j_call: TRBJ1-2; cdr3_nt: TGTGCCAGCAGCCCCACCCCCGGGACAGGGGGCCTCTATGGCTACACCTTC; cdr3_aa: CASSPTPGTGGLYGYTF
d_call: TRBD2; clone_size: medium-sized; v_call: TRBV30; j_call: TRBJ2-7; cdr3_nt: TGTGCCTGCCATGGGACTAGCGGCTCCTACGAGCAGTACTTC; cdr3_aa: CACHGTSGSYEQYF
d_call: TRBD2; clone_size: -; v_call: TRBV5-1; j_call: TRBJ2-3; cdr3_nt: TGCGCCAGCAGCTACCAGCGGGGGGCCACAGATACGCAGTATTTT; cdr3_aa: CASSYQRGATDTQYF